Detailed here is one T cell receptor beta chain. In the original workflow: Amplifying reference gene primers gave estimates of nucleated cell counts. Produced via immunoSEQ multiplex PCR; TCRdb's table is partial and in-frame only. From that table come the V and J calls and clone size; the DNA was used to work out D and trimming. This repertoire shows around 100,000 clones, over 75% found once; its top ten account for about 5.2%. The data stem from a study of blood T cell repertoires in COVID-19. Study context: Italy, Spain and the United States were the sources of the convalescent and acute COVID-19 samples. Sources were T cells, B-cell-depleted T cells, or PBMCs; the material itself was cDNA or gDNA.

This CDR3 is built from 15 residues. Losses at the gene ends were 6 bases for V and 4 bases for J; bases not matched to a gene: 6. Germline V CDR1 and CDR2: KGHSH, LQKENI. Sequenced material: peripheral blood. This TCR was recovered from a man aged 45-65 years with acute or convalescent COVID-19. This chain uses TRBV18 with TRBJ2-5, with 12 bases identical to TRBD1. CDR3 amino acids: CASSFGTGGAETQYF. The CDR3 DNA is TGTGCCAGCTCGTTCGGGACAGGGGGCGCAGAGACCCAGTACTTC.